Below are 4 T cell receptor beta chains sequenced from a single sample in a study of control samples from healthy donors and cancer patients. Sequencing was performed with immunoSEQ multiplex PCR; in TCRdb, only in-frame clones are kept and a portion is missing. The table lists roughly 130,000 clones, 75% to 95% of them singletons, with roughly 8.7% in the top ten. Material: blood. All receptors derive from a man aged 18 to 30 in good health.

J is TRBJ2-7 and V is TRBV7-9, with 8 bases fitting TRBD1. The CDR3 has 14 residues. Unmatched junction bases numbered 6, after V lost 5 bases and J lost 3 bases. The V gene's germline CDR1 is SEHNR and CDR2 FQNEAQ (reference sequence). The CDR3 DNA reads TGTGCCAGCAGCCACGACAGGGGCGACTACGAGCAGTACTTC. Protein: CASSHDRGDYEQYF.

This chain connects TRBV5-4 to TRBJ2-7; 10 nucleotides match TRBD1. V shed 4 bases, J shed 2 bases, and the junction held 6 bases outside the gene matches. The CDR3 has 15 residues. Germline lookup yields CDR1 SGHNT and CDR2 YYREEE (reference sequence). The CDR3 nucleotides are TGTGCCAGCAGCCCGGACAGGGGGAGTACCTACGAGCAGTACTTC. This sequence encodes CASSPDRGSTYEQYF.

The V call is TRBV10-1, the J call TRBJ2-1; D not certain. The V end lost 6 bases, the J end lost 2 bases, and 11 bases lay between the germline ends. CDR1 WNHNN and CDR2 SYGVQD come from the germline V gene (reference sequence). This CDR3 is 14 amino acids long. The DNA for the CDR3 is TGCGCCAGCAGCCCCGCTGCAGCCTACAATGAGCAGTTCTTC. This sequence encodes CASSPAAAYNEQFF.

V gene TRBV12-5 combines with J gene TRBJ2-7; 7 bases fit TRBD1. The CDR3 covers 16 residues. V shed 6 bases and J 0 bases; nucleotides not matched to a gene: 11. The germline gives CDR1 LGHNT, CDR2 FRNRAP. Written as DNA, the CDR3 is TGTGCTAGTGGCCGCCCGGCCGACAGGGTCTCCTACGAGCAGTACTTC. Its translation is CASGRPADRVSYEQYF.